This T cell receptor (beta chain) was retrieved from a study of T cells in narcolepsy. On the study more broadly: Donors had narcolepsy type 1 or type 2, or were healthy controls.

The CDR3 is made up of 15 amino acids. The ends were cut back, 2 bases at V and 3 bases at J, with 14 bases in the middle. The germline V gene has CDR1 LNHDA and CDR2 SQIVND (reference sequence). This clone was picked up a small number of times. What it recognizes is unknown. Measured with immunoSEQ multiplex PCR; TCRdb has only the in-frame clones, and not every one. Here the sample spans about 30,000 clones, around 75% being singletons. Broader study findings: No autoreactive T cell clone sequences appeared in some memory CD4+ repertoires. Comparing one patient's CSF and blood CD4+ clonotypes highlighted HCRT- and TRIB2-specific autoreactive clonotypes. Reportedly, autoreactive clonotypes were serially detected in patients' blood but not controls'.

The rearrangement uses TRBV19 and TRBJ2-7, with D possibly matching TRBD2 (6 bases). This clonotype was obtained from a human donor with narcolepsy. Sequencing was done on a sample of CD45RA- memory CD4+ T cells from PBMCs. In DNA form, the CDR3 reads TGTGCCAGTAGTATAACTTTCTCGGAGGGCTACGAGCAGTACTTC. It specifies CASSITFSEGYEQYF.